This T cell receptor beta chain originates from a study of T cell repertoires and HLA-DP antigens. As for the study in general: DNA input averaged approximately 240 ng in sorted CD137+CD4+ and about 1,300 ng in pre-culture CD4+.

Sequencing used immunoSEQ multiplex PCR; TCRdb keeps in-frame clones, though not all of them. This sample yields approximately 100,000 clones, of which roughly 86% are seen a single time; roughly 1.5% belongs to the top ten. With regard to this clone: Its antigen remains unidentified.

The CDR3 spans 12 residues. V was cut by 2 bases and J by 3 bases, with 5 bases left in between. Germline CDR1 is SGHNT and CDR2 is YYREEE (reference sequence). This TCR was sampled from a man aged 45-65 years in good health and CMV-seronegative. Sequenced input: CD4+ T cells from PBMCs. This chain joins TRBV5-4 and TRBJ1-1, with D unresolved. The chain's CDR3 is CASSLEDTEAFF. CDR3 DNA sequence: TGTGCCAGCAGCTTAGAGGACACTGAAGCTTTCTTT.